The 24 T cell receptor beta chains below were found in one sample sequenced in a study of T-cell memory formation after mild COVID-19. TCRdb itself ran the 5' RACE reads through MiXCR, one entry per CDR3 protein. The table shows roughly 240,000 distinct CDR3 sequences, with approximately 15% occurring only once. Sequences were obtained from PBMCs or a T cell subset sorted from them (not recorded which). These receptors all stem from an adult woman who had mild COVID-19 (a few samples of this study predate the infection). Cell type and time point are not known.

In this sample, this clonotype turned up many times. The CDR3 nucleotides read TGTGCCAGCAGGCGGGACTCCACCTACGAGCAGTACTTC. Its translation: CASRRDSTYEQYF. The V gene is TRBV12-3 or TRBV12-4, the J gene TRBJ2-7; tentatively, D is TRBD2 (6 bases). The CDR3 extends over 13 amino acids. Trimming cost V 6 bases and J 2 bases, with 11 bases left between them.

This rearrangement joins TRBV5-5 to TRBJ2-3; D remains ambiguous. The CDR3 has 16 amino acids. Between the trimmed V and J ends, which lost 0 bases and 0 bases, there was a span of 11 bases. CDR1 and CDR2 from the germline V gene are SGHKS and YYEKEE (reference sequence). Here the CDR3 DNA reads TGTGCCAGCAGCTTGGAGCAGACGGCAAGCACAGATACGCAGTATTTT. Protein product: CASSLEQTASTDTQYF.

The chain joins TRBV12-3 or TRBV12-4 to TRBJ2-3, with 14 positions matching TRBD2. V shed 0 bases and J 5 bases; nucleotides not matched to a gene: 7. The CDR3 extends over 18 amino acids. The DNA for the CDR3 is TGTGCCAGCAGTTTAGCGCGTGGGACTAGCGGGGGTGGAGATACGCAGTATTTT. Encoded protein: CASSLARGTSGGGDTQYF.

The rearrangement links TRBV12-3 or TRBV12-4 to TRBJ1-2; a weak D match, TRBD1 (5 bases). The V and J ends lost 6 bases and 2 bases respectively, with 16 bases between them. This CDR3 has 15 amino acids. The CDR3 coding sequence is TGTGCCAGCAGCCTGGGGGGGATGTGGAACTATGGCTACACCTTC. It codes for CASSLGGMWNYGYTF.

This clonotype has a handful of counts. The chain has TRBV3-1 and TRBJ1-5, with D maybe TRBD1 (5 bases). The CDR3 length is 15 residues. CDR1 and CDR2 from the germline V gene are LGHDT and YNNKEL (reference sequence). V was pared by 7 bases and J by 4 bases, with 17 bases between. CDR3 loop: CASIPEWGVNQPQHF. The CDR3 bases are TGTGCCAGCATCCCAGAGTGGGGGGTGAATCAGCCCCAGCATTTT.

This clonotype was recorded a few times. The genes are TRBV5-6 and TRBJ1-6; weak D call: TRBD1 (6 bases). The length of the CDR3 is 15 residues. Per germline, CDR1 SGHDT and CDR2 YYEEEE. V gave up 7 bases and J gave up 8 bases, with 19 bases separating them. CDR3 bases: TGTGCCAGCCTCCGATCGGGCAGGGGTGATTCACCCCTCCACTTT. Amino acid sequence: CASLRSGRGDSPLHF.

This clonotype was counted a few times. V usage is TRBV4-2 and J usage is TRBJ1-2; a weak D match, TRBD1 (5 bases). Germline lookup yields CDR1 LGHNA and CDR2 YNFKEQ. CDR3 length: 15 residues. V lost 0 bases and J lost 8, with 16 bases in between. Here the CDR3 DNA reads TGTGCCAGCAGCCAAGACTTCGATTCGGGGCTCGGCTACACCTTC. Translated: CASSQDFDSGLGYTF.

V usage is TRBV6-6 and J usage is TRBJ1-6; 7 bases are a match to TRBD1. The CDR3 has 12 residues. V lost 3 bases, J lost 18 bases, and 8 bases stayed unmatched. Germline V gives CDR1 MNHNY, CDR2 SVGAGI (reference sequence). CDR3 residues: CASSYGGTAAHF. The CDR3 DNA sequence: TGTGCCAGCAGTTATGGGGGGACAGCGGCCCACTTT.

This clonotype was seen only a few times. The V gene is TRBV9, the J gene TRBJ1-6; D possibly corresponds to TRBD1 (5 bases). Germline CDR1 and CDR2: SGDLS and YYNGEE. The CDR3 runs to 15 residues. The ends were cut back, 0 bases at V and 9 bases at J, with 13 bases in the middle. CDR3 amino acids: CASSVATRQGSPLHF. Written as DNA, the CDR3 is TGTGCCAGCAGCGTAGCTACTAGGCAGGGTTCACCCCTCCACTTT.

V gene TRBV7-9 combines with J gene TRBJ1-3; D ambiguous. Looked up from germline, CDR1 is SEHNR and CDR2 is FQNEAQ (reference sequence). Trimming shortened V by 4 bases and J by 7 bases, and 11 bases separated the two germline ends. The CDR3 is made up of 13 amino acids. The CDR3 nucleotides read TGTGCCAGCAGCTCCAAGGTGGGGAACACCATATATTTT. Amino acid sequence: CASSSKVGNTIYF.

This clonotype was detected a few times. V and J are TRBV5-1 and TRBJ2-7, with D possibly TRBD2 on 6 matching bases. There are 14 residues in the CDR3. CDR1 SGHRS and CDR2 YFSETQ come from the germline V gene. The V end lost 5 bases, the J end lost 4 bases, and 16 bases lay between the germline ends. CDR3 in DNA: TGCGCCAGCAGTGAGTGGGTGGGGACTTACGAGCAGTACTTC. This gives the protein CASSEWVGTYEQYF.

This clonotype was seen repeatedly, ten times or more. The V gene is TRBV6-5, the J gene TRBJ1-3; TRBD1 might be the D (5 bases). This CDR3 spans 15 amino acids. Deletions cut 2 bases from V and 0 bases from J, with 8 bases between. CDR1 is MNHEY and CDR2 is SVGAGI in the germline V gene. The DNA of the CDR3 is TGTGCCAGCAGTTACGGGGGTATCTCTGGAAACACCATATATTTT. Protein sequence: CASSYGGISGNTIYF.

The chain is built from TRBV11-3 and TRBJ2-3; the D is unclear. The CDR3 covers 11 residues. Germline lookup yields CDR1 SGHNT and CDR2 YENEEA. The ends were cut back, 4 bases at V and 7 bases at J, with 6 bases in the middle. The CDR3 DNA sequence: TGTGCCAGCAGCTCCTTGTATACGCAGTATTTT. Translating it yields CASSSLYTQYF. The entire variable domain, with the rest obtained from reference TRBV11-3 and TRBJ2-3, is as follows: EAGVVQSPRYKIIEKKQPVAFWCNPISGHNTLYWYLQNLGQGPELLIRYENEEAVDDSQLPKDRFSAERLKGVDSTLKIQPAELGDSAVYLCASSSLYTQYFGPGTRLTVL.

In this sample, this clonotype turned up a few times. The rearrangement joins TRBV3-1 to TRBJ2-1; D remains ambiguous. Per the germline V gene, CDR1 is LGHDT and CDR2 is YNNKEL (reference sequence). The CDR3 length is 14 residues. V was cut by 1 base and J by 3 bases, with 7 bases left in between. The CDR3 region is CASSQGIGYNEQFF. DNA of the CDR3: TGTGCCAGCAGCCAAGGGATAGGCTACAATGAGCAGTTCTTC.

This clonotype was detected only a few times. The chain uses TRBV5-1 and TRBJ2-1, with D possibly TRBD2 on 6 matching bases. V was shortened by 6 bases and J by 2 bases, with 15 bases between the two germline ends. The CDR3 spans 15 residues. CDR1 SGHRS and CDR2 YFSETQ come from the germline V gene. CDR3 in amino acids: CASKAGTATYNEQFF. The CDR3 DNA sequence: TGCGCCAGCAAGGCGGGAACAGCTACCTACAATGAGCAGTTCTTC.

This clonotype was observed at least ten times. V and J are TRBV5-1 and TRBJ1-2; 10 bases line up with TRBD1. Trimming took 2 bases from V and 6 from J; bases not matched to a gene: 4. Germline V lookup: CDR1 SGHRS, CDR2 YFSETQ. The CDR3 spans 14 residues. The CDR3 DNA follows: TGCGCCAGCAGCTTCTCCGGGACAGGGGATGGCTACACCTTC. This gives the protein CASSFSGTGDGYTF.

V is TRBV9 and J is TRBJ2-1; 8 bases map to TRBD2. CDR1 and CDR2 from the germline V gene are SGDLS and YYNGEE. This CDR3 is built from 16 residues. The V and J ends lost 4 bases and 7 bases, in that order; junction bases with no gene match: 13. CDR3 bases: TGTGCCAGCAGCCTCTTGGGGATAGCGGGATTGAATGAGCAGTTCTTC. Amino acids: CASSLLGIAGLNEQFF.

This clonotype showed up just a few times. The chain links TRBV9 to TRBJ1-1; D not certain. Deletions cut 4 bases from V and 1 base from J, with 14 bases between. Germline V gene sequence: CDR1 SGDLS, CDR2 YYNGEE. The CDR3 length is 15 residues. DNA of the CDR3: TGTGCCAGCAGCCTAGAGGGTGGAAAGAACACTGAAGCTTTCTTT. Residues: CASSLEGGKNTEAFF. Supplemented by reference TRBV9 and TRBJ1-1, the full variable domain reads DSGVTQTPKHLITATGQRVTLRCSPRSGDLSVYWYQQSLDQGLQFLIQYYNGEERAKGNILERFSAQQFPDLHSELNLSSLELGDSALYFCASSLEGGKNTEAFFGQGTRLTVV.

This clonotype has a handful of counts. The rearrangement joins TRBV6-1 to TRBJ1-2; weak D call: TRBD1 (5 bases). V lost 4 bases and J lost 8, with 14 bases in between. The CDR3 spans 13 residues. The germline CDR1 and CDR2 sequences are MNHNS and SASEGT. CDR3 sequence (DNA): TGTGCCAGCAGTGCCACCCAGGGACTCGGCTACACCTTC. Its translation is CASSATQGLGYTF.

This clonotype came up a few times. The chain recombines TRBV12-3 or TRBV12-4 with TRBJ2-7, with D perhaps matching TRBD1 or TRBD2 (5 bases each). This CDR3 spans 13 amino acids. The ends were cut back, 8 bases at V and 2 bases at J, with 13 bases in the middle. CDR3 loop: CASGTGPTYEQYF. In DNA, the CDR3 is TGTGCCAGCGGCACGGGGCCTACCTACGAGCAGTACTTC.

This clonotype was observed at least ten times. The genes are TRBV7-2 and TRBJ2-1, with 7 bases aligning to TRBD2. J was trimmed by 15 bases and V by 1 base; bases with no gene match: 12. Germline values: CDR1 SGHTA, CDR2 FQGNSA. The CDR3 is made up of 14 amino acids. The CDR3 nucleotides read TGTGCCAGCAGCTTAGTCTGGGTAGCGGGTGATTCGTTCTTC. This translates into CASSLVWVAGDSFF.

A few counts support this clonotype. The J gene is TRBJ1-3, the V gene TRBV5-1; D call uncertain. There are 16 residues in the CDR3. V was pared by 4 bases and J by 0 bases, with 14 bases between. CDR1 SGHRS and CDR2 YFSETQ come from the germline V gene. The CDR3 DNA reads as TGCGCCAGCAGCAAGGAACCGGGAGCCTCTGGAAACACCATATATTTT. Protein: CASSKEPGASGNTIYF.

V gene TRBV5-1 combines with J gene TRBJ1-2, with D unresolved. The V gene's germline CDR1 is SGHRS and CDR2 YFSETQ. The length of the CDR3 is 13 residues. V lost 0 bases and J lost 2, with 5 bases in between. CDR3 bases: TGCGCCAGCAGCTTGGCGAGAAACTATGGCTACACCTTC. It yields the protein CASSLARNYGYTF.

There are a few counts of this clonotype. The chain couples TRBV29-1 to TRBJ2-6; D uncertain. Trimming pared 4 bases from V and 0 bases from J, leaving 7 bases between. From germline, CDR1 is SQVTM and CDR2 ANQGSEA. CDR3 size: 14 residues. In DNA, the CDR3 is TGCAGCGTTGGCTATGTCTCTGGGGCCAACGTCCTGACTTTC. It encodes CSVGYVSGANVLTF. Looking up the rest from reference TRBV29-1 and TRBJ2-6 gives the full variable domain: SAVISQKPSRDICQRGTSLTIQCQVDSQVTMMFWYRQQPGQSLTLIATANQGSEATYESGFVIDKFPISRPNLTFSTLTVSNMSPEDSSIYLCSVGYVSGANVLTFGAGSRLTVL.